The next 18 T cell receptor beta chains were all read from a single sample in a study of blood T cell repertoires in COVID-19. The repertoire was sequenced with immunoSEQ multiplex PCR; TCRdb's copy has only in-frame clones and lacks some. The repertoire has under 200,000 clones, over 80% of them found once; the top ten carry around 10%. The sample taken for sequencing was peripheral blood. The receptors stem from an elderly woman with active or convalescent COVID-19.

The V call is TRBV19, the J call TRBJ1-2, with D possibly TRBD1 on 5 matching bases. Germline loops: CDR1 LNHDA, CDR2 SQIVND (reference sequence). The CDR3 loop spans 15 amino acids. Trimming removed 5 bases from V and 4 bases from J, with 17 bases in between. The CDR3, as DNA: TGTGCCAGTAGTCCCCCAGGGATCCCCTTCTATGGCTACACCTTC. This encodes CASSPPGIPFYGYTF.

The chain uses TRBV11-2 and TRBJ2-3; no clear D gene. Germline CDR1 and CDR2: SGHAT and FQNNGV. The CDR3 sequence is 12 residues long. V lost 3 bases to trimming and J lost 5 bases, with 6 bases between them. The CDR3 sequence: CASSFIEDTQYF. CDR3 in DNA: TGTGCCAGCAGCTTTATAGAAGATACGCAGTATTTT.

The chain is built from TRBV15 and TRBJ2-3; 11 bases line up with TRBD2. The CDR3 covers 16 residues. Germline trimming cut 3 bases from V and 2 bases from J; bases unmatched to any gene: 4. The germline V gene encodes CDR1 LNHNV and CDR2 YYDKDF (reference sequence). CDR3 in DNA: TGTGCCACCAGCAGGAGTAGCGGGGGGGCCACAGATACGCAGTATTTT. Amino acid sequence: CATSRSSGGATDTQYF.

This clone appeared once. The chain couples TRBV12-3 or TRBV12-4 to TRBJ1-3; D gene uncertain. The ends were cut back, 5 bases at V and 14 bases at J, with 13 bases in the middle. The CDR3 extends over 11 amino acids. CDR3 DNA sequence: TGTGCCAGCAGTCTACAGCCGTTCCTATATTTT. Its translation: CASSLQPFLYF.

This clone has only a few counts. J is TRBJ2-7 and V is TRBV29-1; tentative D call: TRBD1 (6 bases). The CDR3 length is 13 residues. Germline CDR1 and CDR2: SQVTM and ANQGSEA. V was pared by 7 bases and J by 3 bases, with 16 bases between. The CDR3 DNA follows: TGCAGCGCCAGGACAGAGAACAACTACGAGCAGTACTTC. Its protein is CSARTENNYEQYF.

The chain employs TRBV5-1 and TRBJ2-7; TRBD1 might be the D (5 bases). Trimming took off 0 bases at V and 3 bases at J, with 16 bases between the two ends. Per germline, CDR1 SGHRS and CDR2 YFSETQ. The CDR3 length is 16 residues. The CDR3 DNA reads as TGCGCCAGCAGCTTGGCAATATATGGGGCGGACTACGAGCAGTACTTC. It encodes CASSLAIYGADYEQYF. Combining the CDR3 with reference TRBV5-1 and TRBJ2-7 gives the whole variable domain KAGVTQTPRYLIKTRGQQVTLSCSPISGHRSVSWYQQTPGQGLQFLFEYFSETQRNKGNFPGRFSGRQFSNSRSEMNVSTLELGDSALYLCASSLAIYGADYEQYFGPGTRLTVT.

The gene calls are TRBV3-1 (or the pseudogene TRBV3-2) and TRBJ2-7; no clear D. From germline, CDR1 is LGHDT and CDR2 YNNKEL (reference sequence). Trimming pared 4 bases from V and 12 bases from J, leaving 19 bases between. The CDR3 is 13 residues long. In DNA form, the CDR3 reads TGTGCCAGCAGCCCAGAGAGCAGGCATCTGCTGTACTTC. Protein product: CASSPESRHLLYF.

The chain employs TRBV12-3 or TRBV12-4 and TRBJ2-1; maybe TRBD1 (5 bases). The CDR3 consists of 13 residues. The V gene lost 6 bases and the J gene lost 9 bases, with 15 bases spanning the gap. This CDR3 is CASRGSRVTEQFF. Written as DNA, the CDR3 is TGTGCCAGCAGGGGCTCCAGGGTCACTGAGCAGTTCTTC.

J is TRBJ1-1 and V is TRBV27; no firm D call. The CDR3 has 13 amino acids. The germline V and J ends were trimmed by 2 bases and 8 bases, with 12 bases remaining between them. Germline V gene data show CDR1 as MNHEY and CDR2 as SMNVEV (reference sequence). The CDR3 nucleotides read TGTGCCAGCAGTTTAGCCAGCGCTCTCGAAGCTTTCTTT. It codes for CASSLASALEAFF.

The V gene is TRBV5-4, the J gene TRBJ1-2, with unresolved D. Germline-derived CDR1 and CDR2 are SGHNT and YYREEE (reference sequence). This CDR3 spans 15 amino acids. Trimming left V 0 bases short and J 3 bases short, with 12 bases between. The CDR3 DNA sequence: TGTGCCAGCAGCTTGGGTTACGGGGTTGACTATGGCTACACCTTC. It specifies CASSLGYGVDYGYTF.

V and J are TRBV6-5 and TRBJ2-7; 7 bases are a match to TRBD1. V dropped 2 bases and J dropped 3; count of bases not matched to a gene: 1. Germline V gives CDR1 MNHEY, CDR2 SVGAGI. The CDR3 sequence is 13 residues long. CDR3 DNA sequence: TGTGCCAGCAGTTACGGGGACAGCTACGAGCAGTACTTC. It codes for CASSYGDSYEQYF.

V is TRBV3-1 (or the pseudogene TRBV3-2) and J is TRBJ2-2; D is perhaps TRBD2 (7 bases). Trimming shortened V by 1 base and J by 6 bases, and 15 bases separated the two germline ends. The CDR3 covers 16 residues. Germline assignment: CDR1 LGHDT and CDR2 YNNKEL (reference sequence). In nucleotides, the CDR3 is TGTGCCAGCAGCCAAGTGGGGGGGCGAACCGCCGGGGAGCTGTTTTTT. Translation gives CASSQVGGRTAGELFF.

This chain connects TRBV24-1 to TRBJ2-5; 7 bases match TRBD1. In germline, CDR1 is KGHDR, CDR2 SFDVKD. The CDR3 runs 17 residues. V lost 4 bases, J lost 7 bases, and 17 bases stayed unmatched. CDR3 DNA: TGTGCCACCAGTGACTCAACAGGGGAAGGGGCTCGGAGGACCCAGTACTTC. It encodes CATSDSTGEGARRTQYF.

This clone has a single count. The chain recombines TRBV5-1 with TRBJ2-6; no firm D call. Between the trimmed V and J ends, which lost 1 base and 0 bases, there was a span of 8 bases. Germline V gene data show CDR1 as SGHRS and CDR2 as YFSETQ. There are 16 residues in the CDR3. The CDR3 reads CASSLNRPSGANVLTF. CDR3 DNA: TGCGCCAGCAGCTTGAACAGACCCTCTGGGGCCAACGTCCTGACTTTC.

The rearrangement joins TRBV12-3 or TRBV12-4 to TRBJ2-5; D not resolved. Trimming stripped 8 bases from V and 1 base from J, with 8 bases between. The CDR3 spans 12 residues. The CDR3 sequence is CASGETQETQYF. CDR3 nucleotide sequence: TGTGCCAGCGGAGAAACCCAAGAGACCCAGTACTTC.

This clone was observed a few times. The V and J genes are TRBV24-1 and TRBJ2-1, with D maybe TRBD2 (7 bases). The germline gives CDR1 KGHDR, CDR2 SFDVKD. The CDR3 is 14 residues long. Trimming took off 10 bases at V and 5 bases at J, with 17 bases between the two ends. The CDR3 sequence: CATAWAGADNEQFF. CDR3 sequence (DNA): TGTGCCACGGCCTGGGCGGGGGCCGACAATGAGCAGTTCTTC.

CDR3 coding DNA: TGTGCCAGCAGTCCCCAGGGGGGGAACACCGGGGAGCTGTTTTTT. It yields the protein CASSPQGGNTGELFF. The chain links TRBV27 to TRBJ2-2; D possibly corresponds to TRBD1 (7 bases). The CDR3 consists of 15 residues. Per germline, CDR1 MNHEY and CDR2 SMNVEV (reference sequence). Trimming took 5 bases from V and 1 from J, leaving 11 bases between them.

This clone was detected once. V is TRBV14 and J is TRBJ1-1; D remains unclear. The germline V gene has CDR1 SGHDN and CDR2 FVKESK. The V end was cut by 5 bases, the J end by 2 bases, with 9 bases between. The CDR3 is 13 residues long. The CDR3 reads CASSLGHNTEAFF. DNA for the CDR3: TGTGCCAGCAGCTTGGGCCATAACACTGAAGCTTTCTTT.